These 26 T cell receptor beta chains originate from one sample sequenced in a study of EBV T-cell therapy then PD-1 blockade in nasopharyngeal carcinoma. Profiled with immunoSEQ multiplex PCR; TCRdb holds only in-frame clones, not every one. The table shows fewer than 20,000 clones, with more than 70% occurring only once. Antigen specificity for these receptors is unknown. The sample's treatment: AdE1-LMPpoly-expanded autologous EBV-specific T-cell therapy followed by anti-PD-1 nivolumab. The specimen comprised CD8+ T cells from blood, sampled at roughly day 32 from a patient whose treatment included autologous EBV-specific T cells and nivolumab. These receptors originate from a man aged 35 to 55 with nasopharyngeal carcinoma.

The chain joins TRBV5-4 to TRBJ1-1, with a possible D match to TRBD1 (5 bases). This CDR3 has 15 residues. The V and J ends lost 0 bases and 6 bases respectively, with 15 bases between them. The V gene's germline CDR1 is SGHNT and CDR2 YYREEE (reference sequence). DNA of the CDR3: TGTGCCAGCAGCTTGGGGGAGGGACTAATGGCTGAAGCTTTCTTT. Translation: CASSLGEGLMAEAFF.

The rearrangement joins TRBV9 to TRBJ2-7; TRBD1 aligns across 8 bases. CDR1 SGDLS and CDR2 YYNGEE come from the germline V gene. V shed 3 bases, J shed 3 bases, and the junction held 5 bases outside the gene matches. The CDR3 length is 14 residues. CDR3 nucleotides: TGTGCCAGCAGCGGAAGGACAGGGAGCTACGAGCAGTACTTC. Its translation is CASSGRTGSYEQYF.

This sequence joins TRBV18 and TRBJ2-5; 12 nucleotides agree with TRBD1. The length of the CDR3 is 16 residues. The V gene end was trimmed by 2 bases and the J gene end by 5 bases; junction bases not matched to a gene: 6. The germline CDR1 and CDR2 sequences are KGHSH and LQKENI. The chain's CDR3 is CASSPLGQGARETQYF. The CDR3 coding sequence is TGTGCCAGCTCACCATTGGGACAGGGGGCTCGGGAGACCCAGTACTTC.

The chain joins TRBV5-6 to TRBJ2-7; possibly TRBD1 or TRBD2 for D (5 bases each). The CDR3 sequence is 15 residues long. Per the germline V gene, CDR1 is SGHDT and CDR2 is YYEEEE. The ends were cut back, 3 bases at V and 0 bases at J, with 13 bases in the middle. The CDR3 loop is CASSWGTDRSYEQYF. CDR3 nucleotide sequence: TGTGCCAGCAGCTGGGGGACGGACCGCTCCTACGAGCAGTACTTC.

V and J are TRBV6-2 or TRBV6-3 and TRBJ2-7; D unclear. The V end was cut by 2 bases, the J end by 3 bases, with 2 bases between. CDR1 MNHEY and CDR2 SVGEGT come from the germline V gene. The CDR3 contains 11 residues. The CDR3 bases are TGTGCCAGCAGTTACAACTACGAGCAGTACTTC. It is translated as CASSYNYEQYF.

The chain employs TRBV5-1 and TRBJ2-7; D perhaps matches TRBD2 (7 bases). Germline loops: CDR1 SGHRS, CDR2 YFSETQ. V lost 4 bases to trimming and J lost 3 bases, with 17 bases between them. The CDR3 totals 15 residues. CDR3 sequence reads: CASSSRGGGIYEQYF. Here the CDR3 DNA reads TGCGCCAGCAGCAGCCGGGGAGGGGGGATCTACGAGCAGTACTTC.

The CDR3 spells CASRYPTGLTTNEKLFF. For the CDR3, the DNA is TGTGCCAGCAGATACCCGACAGGACTTACAACTAATGAAAAACTGTTTTTT. J is TRBJ1-4 and V is TRBV6-2 or TRBV6-3, with a possible D match to TRBD1 (6 bases). V lost 6 bases and J lost 0, with 17 bases in between. Germline values: CDR1 MNHEY, CDR2 SVGEGT. CDR3 length: 17 residues.

The table lists this clone with a count of one. J is TRBJ1-2 and V is TRBV9; D gene ambiguous. Per germline, CDR1 SGDLS and CDR2 YYNGEE. Deletions cut 1 base from V and 7 bases from J, with 14 bases between. The CDR3 totals 14 residues. The CDR3: CASSVLSAWSGYTF. In DNA, the CDR3 is TGTGCCAGCAGCGTACTATCGGCGTGGAGTGGCTACACCTTC.

V is TRBV9 and J is TRBJ2-7, with D uncertain. Germline values: CDR1 SGDLS, CDR2 YYNGEE. The V end was cut by 3 bases, the J end by 6 bases, with 7 bases between. CDR3 length equals 11 residues. DNA for the CDR3: TGTGCCAGCAGCGATAGCTCCGAGCAGTACTTC. Protein: CASSDSSEQYF.

The CDR3 coding sequence is TGCGCCAGCAGCCAAGACTTGAACACTGAAGCTTTCTTT. Protein product: CASSQDLNTEAFF. This chain joins TRBV4-3 and TRBJ1-1; no firm D call. This CDR3 region has 13 residues. Germline V CDR1 and CDR2: LGHNA, YSLEER. The V and J ends lost 0 bases and 0 bases respectively, with 2 bases between them.

The V gene is TRBV6-5, the J gene TRBJ2-3; D possibly uses TRBD1 or TRBD2 (6 bases each). Per the germline V gene, CDR1 is MNHEY and CDR2 is SVGAGI. V was trimmed by 2 bases and J by 10 bases, leaving 19 bases between them. The CDR3 is made up of 15 amino acids. CDR3 coding DNA: TGTGCCAGCAGTTACGTGACTGTGGGGGGCCAGGCGCAGTATTTT. The encoded protein is CASSYVTVGGQAQYF.

V gene TRBV6-1 combines with J gene TRBJ1-1; 7 positions match TRBD1. J was trimmed by 11 bases and V by 2 bases; bases with no gene match: 8. Germline V gene data show CDR1 as MNHNS and CDR2 as SASEGT. This CDR3 has 13 residues. The DNA of the CDR3 is TGTGCCAGCAGTGAACGGACAGGCCGGGAGGCTTTCTTT. Its protein product is CASSERTGREAFF.

This clone is labeled medium-sized. The chain recombines TRBV4-1 with TRBJ1-1; D is uncertain. Germline values: CDR1 MGHRA, CDR2 YSYEKL. Trimming removed 1 base from V and 3 bases from J, with 6 bases in between. CDR3 length equals 13 residues. CDR3 region: CASSQVGHTEAFF. Here the CDR3 DNA reads TGCGCCAGCAGCCAAGTAGGGCACACTGAAGCTTTCTTT.

The chain employs TRBV6-4 and TRBJ2-1, with D tentatively TRBD1 or TRBD2 (5 bases each). The V gene lost 3 bases and the J gene lost 5 bases, with 14 bases spanning the gap. Germline values: CDR1 MRHNA, CDR2 SNTAGT. The CDR3 consists of 15 residues. The DNA for the CDR3 is TGTGCCAGCAGTGAGGGAGAGGGGTCTAACAATGAGCAGTTCTTC. Protein sequence: CASSEGEGSNNEQFF.

The J gene is TRBJ1-1, the V gene TRBV9, with D possibly TRBD1 on 6 matching bases. Germline CDR1 and CDR2: SGDLS and YYNGEE. The CDR3 sequence is 14 residues long. The V and J ends lost 2 bases and 5 bases respectively, with 13 bases between them. The CDR3 is CASSVELRGTEAFF. The CDR3 nucleotides read TGTGCCAGCAGCGTGGAGCTCAGGGGTACTGAAGCTTTCTTT. Together with reference TRBV9 and TRBJ1-1, the CDR3 gives the full variable domain: DSGVTQTPKHLITATGQRVTLRCSPRSGDLSVYWYQQSLDQGLQFLIQYYNGEERAKGNILERFSAQQFPDLHSELNLSSLELGDSALYFCASSVELRGTEAFFGQGTRLTVV.

This chain joins TRBV5-1 and TRBJ2-7; 8 positions match TRBD2. This CDR3 contains 14 residues. The V and J ends lost 3 bases and 6 bases, in that order; junction bases with no gene match: 8. Germline lookup yields CDR1 SGHRS and CDR2 YFSETQ. The CDR3 nucleotides are TGCGCCAGCAGCTGGGCAGGCGGGGGGTCCGAGCAGTACTTC. Translation: CASSWAGGGSEQYF.

The rearrangement joins TRBV5-4 to TRBJ1-4; D gene unclear. The length of the CDR3 is 15 residues. Trimming stripped 2 bases from V and 8 bases from J, with 16 bases between. CDR1 and CDR2 from the germline V gene are SGHNT and YYREEE (reference sequence). CDR3 bases: TGTGCCAGCAGCTTAAAACAGCTCCCCGGGGAAAAACTGTTTTTT. Translating it yields CASSLKQLPGEKLFF.

The rearrangement links TRBV7-9 to TRBJ1-1; D remains ambiguous. Trimming took 1 base from V and 11 from J, leaving 11 bases between them. Germline-derived CDR1 and CDR2 are SEHNR and FQNEAQ (reference sequence). This CDR3 is 12 amino acids long. The CDR3 here is CASSLVDFGAFF. In DNA, the CDR3 is TGTGCCAGCAGCTTAGTAGATTTCGGGGCTTTCTTT.

This chain links TRBV24-1 with TRBJ2-1; TRBD1 matches at 9 bases. The CDR3 covers 16 residues. Per germline, CDR1 KGHDR and CDR2 SFDVKD. V was clipped by 5 bases and J by 6 bases; unmatched bases: 10. The CDR3 nucleotides are TGTGCCACCAGTGTCCTTGGGGGACAGGGCCTCAATGAGCAGTTCTTC. Encoded protein: CATSVLGGQGLNEQFF.

This rearrangement joins TRBV4-1 to TRBJ1-5; D is ambiguous. Trimming took 4 bases from V and 0 from J, leaving 10 bases between them. CDR3 length equals 15 residues. Germline loops: CDR1 MGHRA, CDR2 YSYEKL. The CDR3 DNA reads as TGCGCCAGCAGCCTCGCCAGCCTTAGCAATCAGCCCCAGCATTTT. Its protein is CASSLASLSNQPQHF.

This clone was found a few times. J is TRBJ2-7 and V is TRBV12-3 or TRBV12-4; the D is unclear. The germline V and J ends were trimmed by 3 bases and 5 bases, with 11 bases remaining between them. The CDR3 length is 13 residues. CDR3 DNA sequence: TGTGCCAGCAGTTTTCTCCAAATCCACGAGCAGTACTTC. Its protein is CASSFLQIHEQYF.

This chain joins TRBV2 and TRBJ2-2; 10 nucleotides match TRBD1. This CDR3 region has 16 residues. Germline lookup yields CDR1 SNHLY and CDR2 FYNNEI. J was trimmed by 0 bases and V by 6 bases; bases with no gene match: 4. For the CDR3, the DNA is TGTGCCAGCAGACCGACAGGGGGCTCGAACACCGGGGAGCTGTTTTTT. Residues: CASRPTGGSNTGELFF.

In nucleotides, the CDR3 is TGTGCCAGCAGCTGGGGACAGGGCGGGGAAAAACTGTTTTTT. This sequence encodes CASSWGQGGEKLFF. The chain is built from TRBV13 and TRBJ1-4; 9 nucleotides agree with TRBD1. The V segment lost 4 bases and the J segment 8 bases; nucleotides outside the gene matches: 5. This CDR3 comprises 14 residues. The germline CDR1 and CDR2 sequences are PRHDT and FYEKMQ (reference sequence).

This clone was found once. The chain carries TRBV13 and TRBJ2-7, with a weak D call TRBD2 (5 bases). The germline CDR1 and CDR2 sequences are PRHDT and FYEKMQ (reference sequence). This CDR3 spans 15 amino acids. V dropped 0 bases and J dropped 4 bases, with 13 bases sitting between them. The CDR3 DNA reads TGTGCCAGCAGCTTAGGGGCCGGGGAAGGGTACGAGCAGTACTTC. As protein: CASSLGAGEGYEQYF.

The chain has TRBV1 and TRBJ1-2. TRBV1 represents a pseudogene. The CDR3 is 13 amino acids. CDR3 nucleotides: TGCACCAGCACCCCCCTTGGTTTGTATGGCTACACCTTC. It encodes CTSTPLGLYGYTF.

The chain uses TRBV4-3 and TRBJ2-5, with D possibly TRBD1 on 6 matching bases. In germline, CDR1 is LGHNA, CDR2 YSLEER. This CDR3 is 15 amino acids long. V lost 0 bases, J lost 5 bases, and 13 bases lay in between. CDR3 region: CASSQDPGVDETQYF. The CDR3, as DNA: TGCGCCAGCAGCCAAGATCCAGGGGTTGATGAGACCCAGTACTTC.